This T cell receptor beta chain derives from a study of identifying expanded T cells in peripheral blood. TCRdb's table, derived via immunoSEQ multiplex PCR, lists solely in-frame clones and lacks some. The table shows around 85,000 clones, with about 91% occurring only once. CDR1 is KGHSH and CDR2 is LQKENI in the germline V gene. Trimming pared 2 bases from V and 6 bases from J, leaving 13 bases between. The CDR3 has 14 amino acids. The TCR sequence derives from a person aged 18 to 75 in good health. The material sequenced was blood. The chain recombines TRBV18 with TRBJ1-1; D gene unclear. The CDR3 reads CASSPSPEGPEAFF. CDR3 nucleotide sequence: TGTGCCAGCTCACCATCCCCTGAGGGCCCTGAAGCTTTCTTT.